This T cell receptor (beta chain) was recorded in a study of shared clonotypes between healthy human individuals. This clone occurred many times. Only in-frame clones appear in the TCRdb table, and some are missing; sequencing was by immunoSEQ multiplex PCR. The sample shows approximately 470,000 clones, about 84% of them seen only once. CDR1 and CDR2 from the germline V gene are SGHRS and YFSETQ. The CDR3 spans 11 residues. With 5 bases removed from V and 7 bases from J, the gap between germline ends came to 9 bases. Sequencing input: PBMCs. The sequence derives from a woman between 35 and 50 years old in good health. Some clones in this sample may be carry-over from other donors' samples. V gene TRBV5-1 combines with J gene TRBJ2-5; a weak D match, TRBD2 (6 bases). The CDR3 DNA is TGCGCCAGCAGTCAGGAGGGGACCCAGTACTTC. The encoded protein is CASSQEGTQYF. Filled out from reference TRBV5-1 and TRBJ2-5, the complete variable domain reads KAGVTQTPRYLIKTRGQQVTLSCSPISGHRSVSWYQQTPGQGLQFLFEYFSETQRNKGNFPGRFSGRQFSNSRSEMNVSTLELGDSALYLCASSQEGTQYFGPGTRLLVL.